The 31 T cell receptor beta chains given below trace back to one sample, sequenced in a study of technical replicates of blood from a handful of donors. TCRdb's table, derived via immunoSEQ multiplex PCR, lists solely in-frame clones and lacks some. In the table there are some 83,000 clones, about 92% of which are singletons. Sequenced input: T cells isolated from PBMCs. These receptors were taken from a human donor in good health.

This clone has more than one count but fewer than ten. The V and J genes are TRBV5-1 and TRBJ2-2, with D possibly being TRBD1 (5 bases). The germline V gene encodes CDR1 SGHRS and CDR2 YFSETQ. This CDR3 comprises 14 residues. Trimming stripped 2 bases from V and 4 bases from J, with 9 bases between. Here the CDR3 DNA reads TGCGCCAGCAGCTTAAGACAGAGCACCGGGGAGCTGTTTTTT. It specifies CASSLRQSTGELFF. Filled out from reference TRBV5-1 and TRBJ2-2, the complete variable domain reads KAGVTQTPRYLIKTRGQQVTLSCSPISGHRSVSWYQQTPGQGLQFLFEYFSETQRNKGNFPGRFSGRQFSNSRSEMNVSTLELGDSALYLCASSLRQSTGELFFGEGSRLTVL.

For the CDR3, the DNA is TGTGCCTGGAGTCCGGTACAGCTCGCTCTTGAAGCTTTCTTT. Its protein is CAWSPVQLALEAFF. The V call is TRBV30, the J call TRBJ1-1; no reliable D call. The V end lost 2 bases, the J end lost 7 bases, and 17 bases lay between the germline ends. From germline, CDR1 is GTSNPN and CDR2 SVGIG (reference sequence). The CDR3 is 14 amino acids.

The chain combines TRBV6-1 with TRBJ2-1, with D perhaps TRBD1 (6 bases). The V and J ends lost 1 base and 8 bases respectively, with 15 bases between them. The CDR3 covers 15 residues. CDR1 MNHNS and CDR2 SASEGT come from the germline V gene. The CDR3 is CASSEVGAPVDEQFF. CDR3 coding DNA: TGTGCCAGCAGTGAAGTGGGGGCGCCTGTGGATGAGCAGTTCTTC.

The gene calls are TRBV7-8 and TRBJ2-4; 9 positions agree with TRBD1. V lost 5 bases, J lost 4 bases, and 3 bases stayed unmatched. CDR3 length: 14 amino acids. CDR1 and CDR2 from the germline V gene are SGHVS and FQNEAQ. The CDR3 spells CASSQGTGKNIQYF. As DNA, the CDR3 is TGTGCCAGCAGCCAGGGGACAGGGAAAAACATTCAGTACTTC.

A single count supports this clone. The chain recombines TRBV14 with TRBJ2-1, with a tentative D call TRBD1 (6 bases). V lost 4 bases to trimming and J lost 1 base, with 8 bases between them. Germline values: CDR1 SGHDN, CDR2 FVKESK. This CDR3 region has 14 residues. The CDR3 nucleotides read TGTGCCAGCAGCCTCGGGACATCCTACAATGAGCAGTTCTTC. It encodes CASSLGTSYNEQFF.

This rearrangement joins TRBV7-9 to TRBJ1-1; D is uncertain. Trimming stripped 5 bases from V and 4 bases from J, with 17 bases between. The CDR3 has 15 amino acids. CDR1 is SEHNR and CDR2 is FQNEAQ in the germline V gene (reference sequence). The DNA for the CDR3 is TGTGCCAGCAGCCCTAGAACAAGGGAGGGCACTGAAGCTTTCTTT. It encodes CASSPRTREGTEAFF.

The chain employs TRBV6-5 and TRBJ1-5; D may be TRBD1 (5 bases). Germline V lookup: CDR1 MNHEY, CDR2 SVGAGI. This CDR3 comprises 12 residues. Deletions cut 4 bases from V and 6 bases from J, with 7 bases between. Here the CDR3 DNA reads TGTGCCAGCAGTTCGGGGGGTCAGCCCCAGCATTTT. Translation: CASSSGGQPQHF.

The chain combines TRBV30 with TRBJ1-2; D is undetermined. V lost 0 bases to trimming and J lost 5 bases, with 13 bases between them. CDR3 size: 14 residues. In germline, CDR1 is GTSNPN, CDR2 SVGIG (reference sequence). The CDR3 loop reads CAWSVGVPLYGYTF. CDR3 nucleotides: TGTGCCTGGAGTGTAGGAGTCCCCCTATATGGCTACACCTTC.

V is TRBV4-1 and J is TRBJ1-1; 7 nucleotides line up with TRBD1. Germline V CDR1 and CDR2: MGHRA, YSYEKL. CDR3 size: 16 residues. V was pared by 5 bases and J by 1 base, with 10 bases of the junction left unmatched. CDR3 DNA sequence: TGCGCCAGCAGCTCGATCTACAGGGGAAGGAACACTGAAGCTTTCTTT. Amino acids: CASSSIYRGRNTEAFF.

The CDR3 DNA reads as TGTGCCAGCAGCCAACCCGGGACAGGGAGCGTCCAGCAGTACTTC. This encodes CASSQPGTGSVQQYF. The gene calls are TRBV4-2 and TRBJ2-7, with TRBD1 identical over 9 bases. The V gene's germline CDR1 is LGHNA and CDR2 YNFKEQ. The J segment lost 8 bases and the V segment lost 2 bases, leaving 10 bases of the junction unmatched. The CDR3 contains 15 residues.

V and J are TRBV5-6 and TRBJ2-1; 7 positions match TRBD2. Germline V lookup: CDR1 SGHDT, CDR2 YYEEEE. The CDR3 sequence is 17 residues long. Trimming took 1 base from V and 8 from J; bases not matched to a gene: 15. For the CDR3, the DNA is TGTGCCAGCAGCTTGTCCACTGCGGGACTACGTTCCGATGAGCAGTTCTTC. Translation gives CASSLSTAGLRSDEQFF.

The chain has TRBV5-8 and TRBJ2-7; D is undetermined. The CDR3 sequence is 11 residues long. The V end was cut by 3 bases, the J end by 4 bases, with 5 bases between. Per the germline V gene, CDR1 is SGHTS and CDR2 is YDEGEE. The CDR3: CASSSNYEQYF. The CDR3 DNA sequence: TGTGCCAGCAGCTCCAATTACGAGCAGTACTTC.

This clone has a single count. The chain recombines TRBV5-1 with TRBJ2-7; D gene ambiguous. Trimming removed 6 bases from V and 1 base from J, with 14 bases in between. The germline V gene has CDR1 SGHRS and CDR2 YFSETQ. This CDR3 is 14 amino acids long. For the CDR3, the DNA is TGCGCCAGCACCCCACAGACCTCATCCTACGAGCAGTACTTC. Encoded protein: CASTPQTSSYEQYF.

The chain recombines TRBV10-3 with TRBJ1-2, with a possible D match to TRBD1 (6 bases). Trimming cost V 4 bases and J 1 base, with 7 bases left between them. CDR1 and CDR2 (germline): ENHRY, SYGVKD. The CDR3 spans 13 residues. The CDR3 sequence: CAISGDNNYGYTF. The CDR3 DNA follows: TGTGCCATCAGTGGGGACAATAACTATGGCTACACCTTC.

The CDR3 DNA reads TGTGCCAGCAGCTTAGGAACTGCTCGGGAGGACGAGCAGTACTTC. It yields the protein CASSLGTAREDEQYF. V and J are TRBV7-8 and TRBJ2-7, with TRBD2 matching 7 bases. V shed 1 base, J shed 5 bases, and the junction held 8 bases outside the gene matches. Per the germline V gene, CDR1 is SGHVS and CDR2 is FQNEAQ. The length of the CDR3 is 15 residues.

The chain couples TRBV7-3 to TRBJ1-4; possible D gene TRBD1, 5 bases. V dropped 2 bases and J dropped 2 bases, with 9 bases sitting between them. The germline CDR1 and CDR2 sequences are SGHTA and FQGTGA. The CDR3 has 15 amino acids. The CDR3 DNA follows: TGTGCCAGCAGCTTATATGGGGGGACTAATGAAAAACTGTTTTTT. Protein product: CASSLYGGTNEKLFF. The whole variable domain, filled in from reference TRBV7-3 and TRBJ1-4, reads GAGVSQTPSNKVTEKGKYVELRCDPISGHTALYWYRQSLGQGPEFLIYFQGTGAADDSGLPNDRFFAVRPEGSVSTLKIQRTERGDSAVYLCASSLYGGTNEKLFFGSGTQLSVL.

The chain couples TRBV7-9 to TRBJ2-3; D not certain. The CDR3 is made up of 12 amino acids. With 5 bases removed from V and 5 bases from J, the gap between germline ends came to 8 bases. Looked up from germline, CDR1 is SEHNR and CDR2 is FQNEAQ (reference sequence). CDR3 coding DNA: TGTGCCAGCAGCCAAACGGGAGATACGCAGTATTTT. As protein: CASSQTGDTQYF.

V usage is TRBV7-2 and J usage is TRBJ2-7; D gene unclear. Germline CDR1 reads SGHTA; CDR2 reads FQGNSA. The V end was cut by 3 bases, the J end by 2 bases, with 11 bases between. The CDR3 consists of 14 residues. CDR3 in amino acids: CASSFNSPPYEQYF. The CDR3 bases are TGTGCCAGCAGCTTCAACAGCCCCCCCTACGAGCAGTACTTC.

This rearrangement joins TRBV27 to TRBJ2-3; the match to TRBD1 covers 7 bases. CDR3 length equals 13 residues. Germline trimming cut 8 bases from V and 1 base from J; bases unmatched to any gene: 3. The germline CDR1 and CDR2 sequences are MNHEY and SMNVEV (reference sequence). The CDR3 region is CASGTGGTDTQYF. CDR3 DNA: TGTGCCAGCGGAACAGGGGGCACAGATACGCAGTATTTT.

The genes are TRBV5-1 and TRBJ2-1; D is unresolved. Germline CDR1 SGHRS, CDR2 YFSETQ. Between the trimmed V and J ends, which lost 2 bases and 1 base, there was a span of 7 bases. The CDR3 has 14 residues. The CDR3 sequence is CASSLENSYNEQFF. The CDR3 DNA reads as TGCGCCAGCAGCTTAGAGAATTCCTACAATGAGCAGTTCTTC.

This chain connects TRBV5-6 to TRBJ2-7; 7 bases agree with TRBD1. The trim removed 3 bases at V and 2 bases at J, leaving 8 bases unmatched. This CDR3 region has 15 residues. Looked up from germline, CDR1 is SGHDT and CDR2 is YYEEEE. The CDR3 nucleotides read TGTGCCAGCAGCTGGGGACAGTTCGGTCCCTACGAGCAGTACTTC. Translating gives CASSWGQFGPYEQYF.

The chain couples TRBV7-9 to TRBJ1-4; 7 bases are shared with TRBD1. Germline values: CDR1 SEHNR, CDR2 FQNEAQ (reference sequence). Trimming removed 3 bases from V and 6 bases from J; junction bases left unmatched: 4. The CDR3 is made up of 14 amino acids. As DNA, the CDR3 is TGTGCCAGCAGCTTGCAGGGGGGTCATGAAAAACTGTTTTTT. This encodes CASSLQGGHEKLFF. The full variable domain, with the rest looked up from reference TRBV7-9 and TRBJ1-4, is DTGVSQNPRHKITKRGQNVTFRCDPISEHNRLYWYRQTLGQGPEFLTYFQNEAQLEKSRLLSDRFSAERPKGSFSTLEIQRTEQGDSAMYLCASSLQGGHEKLFFGSGTQLSVL.

The chain couples TRBV11-2 to TRBJ2-3, with 8 bases lining up with TRBD2. The germline V gene encodes CDR1 SGHAT and CDR2 FQNNGV. The CDR3 loop spans 15 amino acids. The J segment lost 5 bases and the V segment lost 0 bases, leaving 4 bases of the junction unmatched. The CDR3 DNA is TGTGCCAGCAGCTTAGATTCCCGGGGGGGAGATACGCAGTATTTT. It specifies CASSLDSRGGDTQYF.

This CDR3 is CASSQDNGQAFMNTEAFF. The CDR3 bases are TGTGCCAGCAGCCAAGATAATGGCCAGGCCTTCATGAACACTGAAGCTTTCTTT. The chain recombines TRBV4-2 with TRBJ1-1; D gene ambiguous. The V end was cut by 0 bases, the J end by 0 bases, with 17 bases between. The V gene's germline CDR1 is LGHNA and CDR2 YNFKEQ. There are 18 residues in the CDR3.

This rearrangement joins TRBV5-6 to TRBJ1-4; the D gene is possibly TRBD1 (5 bases). Germline CDR1 and CDR2: SGHDT and YYEEEE. The CDR3 has 15 residues. Trimming removed 0 bases from V and 8 bases from J, with 14 bases in between. DNA of the CDR3: TGTGCCAGCAGCTTGGTTCAAGCGAAGGGGGAAAAACTGTTTTTT. This codes for CASSLVQAKGEKLFF. Variable domain in full (rest from reference TRBV5-6 and TRBJ1-4): DAGVTQSPTHLIKTRGQQVTLRCSPKSGHDTVSWYQQALGQGPQFIFQYYEEEERQRGNFPDRFSGHQFPNYSSELNVNALLLGDSALYLCASSLVQAKGEKLFFGSGTQLSVL.

The chain has TRBV7-3 and TRBJ2-1, with a tentative D call TRBD2 (5 bases). The V gene's germline CDR1 is SGHTA and CDR2 FQGTGA. Trimming removed 3 bases at V and 5 bases at J, with 11 bases between. The CDR3 consists of 14 residues. CDR3 sequence reads: CASSFSVGNNEQFF. The CDR3 DNA reads as TGTGCCAGCAGCTTTAGCGTCGGAAACAATGAGCAGTTCTTC.

J is TRBJ2-5 and V is TRBV9; tentatively, D is TRBD1 (5 bases). The CDR3 length is 14 residues. Trimming removed 0 bases at V and 5 bases at J, with 11 bases between. Germline V gives CDR1 SGDLS, CDR2 YYNGEE. CDR3 DNA sequence: TGTGCCAGCAGCGTAGCAGGGTTGGGGGAGACCCAGTACTTC. It yields the protein CASSVAGLGETQYF.

The rearrangement links TRBV19 to TRBJ2-5, with D tentatively TRBD1 (6 bases). The V and J ends lost 2 bases and 5 bases respectively, with 9 bases between them. The germline V gene encodes CDR1 LNHDA and CDR2 SQIVND (reference sequence). The CDR3 length is 13 residues. The CDR3 sequence: CASSIRRGETQYF. The CDR3 bases are TGTGCCAGTAGTATAAGAAGGGGGGAGACCCAGTACTTC.

A single count supports this clone. Written as DNA, the CDR3 is TGTGCCAGCAGTGAACGCACTAGCTACGAGCAGTACTTC. Protein sequence: CASSERTSYEQYF. The rearrangement links TRBV2 to TRBJ2-7; a possible D gene is TRBD2 (5 bases). Between the trimmed V and J ends, which lost 2 bases and 3 bases, there was a span of 8 bases. Germline V gene sequence: CDR1 SNHLY, CDR2 FYNNEI. The length of the CDR3 is 13 residues.

A single count supports this clone. The chain uses TRBV5-1 and TRBJ2-3, with D perhaps matching TRBD1 (5 bases). The germline V gene encodes CDR1 SGHRS and CDR2 YFSETQ. CDR3 length: 14 residues. Trimming cost V 5 bases and J 0 bases, with 10 bases left between them. In nucleotides, the CDR3 is TGCGCCAGCAGAACAGGTCCTAGCACAGATACGCAGTATTTT. Translation gives CASRTGPSTDTQYF.

V is TRBV7-9 and J is TRBJ2-1, with 9 bases fitting TRBD2. Looked up from germline, CDR1 is SEHNR and CDR2 is FQNEAQ (reference sequence). Trimming removed 6 bases from V and 4 bases from J; junction bases left unmatched: 16. The CDR3 contains 18 residues. The DNA for the CDR3 is TGTGCCAGCAGATCAGCGGTAGTTCGCGGGAGGGCTTACAATGAGCAGTTCTTC. This gives the protein CASRSAVVRGRAYNEQFF.